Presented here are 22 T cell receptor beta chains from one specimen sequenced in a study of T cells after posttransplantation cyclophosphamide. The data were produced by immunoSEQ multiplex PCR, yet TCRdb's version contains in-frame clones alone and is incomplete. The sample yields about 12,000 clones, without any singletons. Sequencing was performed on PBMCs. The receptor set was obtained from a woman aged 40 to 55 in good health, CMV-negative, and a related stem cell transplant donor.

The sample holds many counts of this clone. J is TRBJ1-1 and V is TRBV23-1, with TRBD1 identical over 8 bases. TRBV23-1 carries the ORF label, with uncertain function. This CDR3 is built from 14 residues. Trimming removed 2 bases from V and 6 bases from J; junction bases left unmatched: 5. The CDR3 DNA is TGCGCCAGCAGTCAAAACGACAGGGGTCCTGAAGCTTTCTTT. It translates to CASSQNDRGPEAFF.

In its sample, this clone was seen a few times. The CDR3 bases are TGTGCCAGCAGCGGCGGCGGGATCAATCACCCAGATACGCAGTATTTT. Amino acids: CASSGGGINHPDTQYF. The chain employs TRBV7-9 and TRBJ2-3, with a weak D call TRBD2 (6 bases). Per the germline V gene, CDR1 is SEHNR and CDR2 is FQNEAQ (reference sequence). The CDR3 has 16 residues. Trimming shortened V by 5 bases and J by 4 bases, and 19 bases separated the two germline ends.

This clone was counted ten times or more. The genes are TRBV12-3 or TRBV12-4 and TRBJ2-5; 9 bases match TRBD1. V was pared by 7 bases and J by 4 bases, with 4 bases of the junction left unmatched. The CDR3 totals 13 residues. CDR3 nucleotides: TGTGCCAGCACCGCGGACAGGGGAGAGACCCAGTACTTC. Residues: CASTADRGETQYF.

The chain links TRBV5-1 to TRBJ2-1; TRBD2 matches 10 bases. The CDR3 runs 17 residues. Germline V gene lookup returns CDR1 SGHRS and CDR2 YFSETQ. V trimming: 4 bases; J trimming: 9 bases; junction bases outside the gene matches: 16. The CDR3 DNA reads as TGCGCCAGCAGCCTATCCCCTACTAGCGGGATAGTCGGTGAGCAGTTCTTC. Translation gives CASSLSPTSGIVGEQFF. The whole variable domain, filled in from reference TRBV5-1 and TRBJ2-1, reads KAGVTQTPRYLIKTRGQQVTLSCSPISGHRSVSWYQQTPGQGLQFLFEYFSETQRNKGNFPGRFSGRQFSNSRSEMNVSTLELGDSALYLCASSLSPTSGIVGEQFFGPGTRLTVL.

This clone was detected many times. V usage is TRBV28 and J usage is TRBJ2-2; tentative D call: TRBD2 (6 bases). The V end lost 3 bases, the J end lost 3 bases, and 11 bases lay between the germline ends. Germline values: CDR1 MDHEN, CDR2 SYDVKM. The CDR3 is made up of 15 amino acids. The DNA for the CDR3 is TGTGCCAGCAGTTTTTCGGGGGTTCACACCGGGGAGCTGTTTTTT. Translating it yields CASSFSGVHTGELFF. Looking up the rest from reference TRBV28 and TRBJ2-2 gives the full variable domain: DVKVTQSSRYLVKRTGEKVFLECVQDMDHENMFWYRQDPGLGLRLIYFSYDVKMKEKGDIPEGYSVSREKKERFSLILESASTNQTSMYLCASSFSGVHTGELFFGEGSRLTVL.

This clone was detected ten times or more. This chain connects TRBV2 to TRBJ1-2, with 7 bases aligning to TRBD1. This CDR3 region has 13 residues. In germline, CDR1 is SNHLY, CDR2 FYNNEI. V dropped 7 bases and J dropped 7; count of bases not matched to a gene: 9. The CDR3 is CASTRQGVSGYTF. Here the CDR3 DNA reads TGTGCCAGCACCAGACAGGGAGTTTCTGGCTACACCTTC.

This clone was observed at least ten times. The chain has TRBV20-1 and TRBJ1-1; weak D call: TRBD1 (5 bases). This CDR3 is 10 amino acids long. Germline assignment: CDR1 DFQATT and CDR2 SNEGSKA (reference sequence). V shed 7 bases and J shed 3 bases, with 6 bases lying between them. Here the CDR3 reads CSGGDTEAFF. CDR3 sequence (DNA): TGCAGTGGGGGCGACACTGAAGCTTTCTTT.

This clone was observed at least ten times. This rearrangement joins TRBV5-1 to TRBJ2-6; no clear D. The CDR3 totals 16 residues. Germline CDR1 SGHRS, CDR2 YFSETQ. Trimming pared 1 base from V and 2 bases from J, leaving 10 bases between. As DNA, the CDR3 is TGCGCCAGCAGCTTGCCAGACACTGCTGGGGCCAACGTCCTGACTTTC. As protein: CASSLPDTAGANVLTF.

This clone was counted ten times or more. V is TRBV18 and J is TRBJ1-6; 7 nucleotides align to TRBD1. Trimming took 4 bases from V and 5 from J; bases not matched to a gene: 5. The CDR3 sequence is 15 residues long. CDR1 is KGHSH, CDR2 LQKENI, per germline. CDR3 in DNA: TGTGCCAGCTCACGAGGGGGCGAGAATAATTCACCCCTCCACTTT. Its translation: CASSRGGENNSPLHF. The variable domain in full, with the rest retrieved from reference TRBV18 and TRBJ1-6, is NAGVMQNPRHLVRRRGQEARLRCSPMKGHSHVYWYRQLPEEGLKFMVYLQKENIIDESGMPKERFSAEFPKEGPSILRIQQVVRGDSAAYFCASSRGGENNSPLHFGNGTRLTVT.

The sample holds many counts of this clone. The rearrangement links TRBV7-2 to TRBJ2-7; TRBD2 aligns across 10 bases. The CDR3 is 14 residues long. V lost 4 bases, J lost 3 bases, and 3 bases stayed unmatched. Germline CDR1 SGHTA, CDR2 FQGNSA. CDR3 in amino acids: CASSSTSGNYEQYF. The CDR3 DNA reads TGTGCCAGCAGCTCCACTAGCGGGAACTACGAGCAGTACTTC. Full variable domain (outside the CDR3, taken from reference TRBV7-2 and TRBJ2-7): GAGVSQSPSNKVTEKGKDVELRCDPISGHTALYWYRQSLGQGLEFLIYFQGNSAPDKSGLPSDRFSAERTGGSVSTLTIQRTQQEDSAVYLCASSSTSGNYEQYFGPGTRLTVT.

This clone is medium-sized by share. The CDR3 loop is CASSQGSTVFYNEQFF. The CDR3 nucleotides are TGCGCCAGCAGCCAAGGTTCAACAGTTTTTTACAATGAGCAGTTCTTC. The V gene is TRBV4-3, the J gene TRBJ2-1, with D unresolved. Germline values: CDR1 LGHNA, CDR2 YSLEER. This CDR3 comprises 16 residues. V was cut by 1 base and J by 4 bases, with 14 bases left in between.

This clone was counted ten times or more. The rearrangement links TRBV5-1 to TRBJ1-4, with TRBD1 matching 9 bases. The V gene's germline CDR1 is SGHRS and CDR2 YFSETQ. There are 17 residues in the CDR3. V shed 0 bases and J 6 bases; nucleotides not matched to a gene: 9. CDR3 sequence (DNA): TGCGCCAGCAGCTTGGTGGCTACAGGGGGCGCGTATGAAAAACTGTTTTTT. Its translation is CASSLVATGGAYEKLFF.

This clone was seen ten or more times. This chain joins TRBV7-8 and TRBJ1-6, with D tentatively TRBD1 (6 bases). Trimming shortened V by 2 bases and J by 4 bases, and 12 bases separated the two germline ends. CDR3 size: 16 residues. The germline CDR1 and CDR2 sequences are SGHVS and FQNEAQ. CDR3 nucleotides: TGTGCCAGCAGCTTAACTGACGGGACATATAATTCACCCCTCCACTTT. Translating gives CASSLTDGTYNSPLHF. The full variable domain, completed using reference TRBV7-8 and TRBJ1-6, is GAGVSQSPRYKVAKRGQDVALRCDPISGHVSLFWYQQALGQGPEFLTYFQNEAQLDKSGLPSDRFFAERPEGSVSTLKIQRTQQEDSAVYLCASSLTDGTYNSPLHFGNGTRLTVT.

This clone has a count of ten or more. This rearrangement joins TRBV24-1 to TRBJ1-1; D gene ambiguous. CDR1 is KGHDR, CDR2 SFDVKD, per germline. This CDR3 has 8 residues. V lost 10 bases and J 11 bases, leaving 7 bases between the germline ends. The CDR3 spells CATWLAFF. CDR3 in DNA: TGTGCCACTTGGCTGGCTTTCTTT.

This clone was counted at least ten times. The CDR3 DNA reads as TGTGCCAGCTCACCGGTCGGCTACGGGGTCGCTGAAGCTTTCTTT. Amino acid sequence: CASSPVGYGVAEAFF. The chain joins TRBV18 to TRBJ1-1; D not resolved. This CDR3 comprises 15 residues. Trimming removed 3 bases from V and 6 bases from J, with 17 bases in between. CDR1 is KGHSH, CDR2 LQKENI, per germline.

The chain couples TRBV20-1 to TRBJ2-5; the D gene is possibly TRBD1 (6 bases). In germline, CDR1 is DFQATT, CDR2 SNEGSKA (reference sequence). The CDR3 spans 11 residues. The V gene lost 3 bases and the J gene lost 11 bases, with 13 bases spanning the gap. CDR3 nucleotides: TGCAGTGCTAGTGTCAGGGGAGAGCAGTACTTC. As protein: CSASVRGEQYF.

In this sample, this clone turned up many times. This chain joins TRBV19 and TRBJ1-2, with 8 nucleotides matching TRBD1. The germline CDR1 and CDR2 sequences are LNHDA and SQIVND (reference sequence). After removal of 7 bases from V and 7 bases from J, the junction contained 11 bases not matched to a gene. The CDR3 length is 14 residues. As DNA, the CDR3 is TGTGCCAGTACCAAGACAGGGGCGGATCGTGGCTACACCTTC. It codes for CASTKTGADRGYTF.

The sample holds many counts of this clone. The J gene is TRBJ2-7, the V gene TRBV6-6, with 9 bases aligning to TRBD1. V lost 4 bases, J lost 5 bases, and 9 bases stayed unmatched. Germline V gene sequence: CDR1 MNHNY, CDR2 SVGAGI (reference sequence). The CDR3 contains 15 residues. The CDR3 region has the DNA TGTGCCAGCAGTTTCATCGGACAGGGGATCAACGAGCAGTACTTC. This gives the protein CASSFIGQGINEQYF.

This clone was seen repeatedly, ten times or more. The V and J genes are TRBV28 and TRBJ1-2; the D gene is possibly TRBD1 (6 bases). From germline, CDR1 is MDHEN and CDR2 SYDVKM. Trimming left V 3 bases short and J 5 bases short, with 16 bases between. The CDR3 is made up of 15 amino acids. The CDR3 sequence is CASSFSGGGWYGYTF. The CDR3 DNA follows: TGTGCCAGCAGTTTTAGCGGGGGCGGGTGGTATGGCTACACCTTC.

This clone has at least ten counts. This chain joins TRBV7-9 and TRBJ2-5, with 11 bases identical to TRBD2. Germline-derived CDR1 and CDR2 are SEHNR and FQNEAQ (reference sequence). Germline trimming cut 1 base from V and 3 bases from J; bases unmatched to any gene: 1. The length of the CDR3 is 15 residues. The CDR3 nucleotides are TGTGCCAGCAGCTTAGTACTAGCGGGGGAAGAGACCCAGTACTTC. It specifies CASSLVLAGEETQYF.

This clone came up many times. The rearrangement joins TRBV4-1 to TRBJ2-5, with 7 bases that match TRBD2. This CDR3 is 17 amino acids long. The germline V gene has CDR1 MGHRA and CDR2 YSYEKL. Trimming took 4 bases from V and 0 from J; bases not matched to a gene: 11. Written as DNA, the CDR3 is TGCGCCAGCAGCCGAATGAGAGCGGGGACGTACCAAGAGACCCAGTACTTC. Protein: CASSRMRAGTYQETQYF.

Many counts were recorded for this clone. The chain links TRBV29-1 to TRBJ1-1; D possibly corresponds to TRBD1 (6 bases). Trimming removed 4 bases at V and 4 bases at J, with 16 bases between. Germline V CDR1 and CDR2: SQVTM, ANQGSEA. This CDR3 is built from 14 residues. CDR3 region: CSVAARGVGTEAFF. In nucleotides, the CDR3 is TGCAGCGTTGCTGCCAGGGGAGTTGGCACTGAAGCTTTCTTT.